This TCR beta chain was observed in a study of T cell responses to AZD1222 COVID-19 vaccine. The CDR3 extends over 15 amino acids. Trimming pared 6 bases from V and 5 bases from J, leaving 17 bases between. Germline assignment: CDR1 MNHEY and CDR2 SVGAGI. The table came from immunoSEQ multiplex PCR; TCRdb's copy has only in-frame clones and leaves some out. In the table there are more than 95,000 clones, approximately 90% of which are singletons. The sequence came from an adult in good health. The chain uses TRBV6-5 and TRBJ1-5; D uncertain. The source material was peripheral blood, sampled on day 0 of MenACWY control vaccination. CDR3 bases: TGTGCCAGCAGGGTTGGAGTTTACGGGCATCAGCCCCAGCATTTT. This gives the protein CASRVGVYGHQPQHF.